This passage covers 20 T cell receptor beta chains from one sample sequenced in a study of blood T cell repertoires in COVID-19. Libraries were prepared by immunoSEQ multiplex PCR; TCRdb keeps only in-frame clonotypes and omits some of them. The sample records about 120,000 clones, 85% being singletons. Sequencing used peripheral blood. The receptors here all came from an elderly man with acute or convalescent COVID-19.

The chain recombines TRBV5-1 with TRBJ1-4, with a possible D match to TRBD1 (6 bases). V was shortened by 7 bases and J by 8 bases, with 18 bases between the two germline ends. Germline V gene data show CDR1 as SGHRS and CDR2 as YFSETQ. The CDR3 spans 14 residues. The CDR3 reads CASAQEGGSEKLFF. In DNA, the CDR3 is TGCGCCAGCGCTCAGGAGGGGGGGAGCGAAAAACTGTTTTTT.

Turning to this clone: One end of the junction does not line up with germline, which may come from a read error. This chain links TRBV6-1 with TRBJ2-2; weak D call: TRBD1 (5 bases). This CDR3 comprises 14 residues. CDR1 MNHNS and CDR2 SASEGT come from the germline V gene. CDR3 coding DNA: TGTGCCAGCAATGAAGACAGGAACACCGGGGAGCTGTTTTTT. Its protein is CASNEDRNTGELFF.

This sequence joins TRBV5-1 and TRBJ2-6; 12 bases are shared with TRBD2. Losses at the gene ends were 6 bases for V and 4 bases for J; bases not matched to a gene: 14. CDR1 SGHRS and CDR2 YFSETQ come from the germline V gene. The CDR3 runs 19 residues. CDR3 coding DNA: TGCGCCAGCACCCCCTTCGGGCTAGCGGGGGGGCCCGGGGCCAACGTCCTGACTTTC. Translating it yields CASTPFGLAGGPGANVLTF.

In its sample, this clone ranks as medium-sized (0.01 to 0.1%). The V and J genes are TRBV19 and TRBJ1-5; D call uncertain. The CDR3 covers 15 residues. Trimming shortened V by 4 bases and J by 0 bases, and 10 bases separated the two germline ends. Germline CDR1 is LNHDA and CDR2 is SQIVND (reference sequence). CDR3 coding DNA: TGTGCCAGTAGTAAATTGCACTATAGCAATCAGCCCCAGCATTTT. This sequence encodes CASSKLHYSNQPQHF.

The chain combines TRBV20-1 with TRBJ2-2, with 11 bases identical to TRBD2. CDR1 and CDR2 (germline): DFQATT, SNEGSKA (reference sequence). V gave up 3 bases and J gave up 7 bases; unmatched junction bases: 4. This CDR3 contains 14 residues. CDR3 amino acids: CSASRLAGGGELFF. CDR3 DNA: TGCAGTGCTAGTCGCCTAGCGGGAGGCGGGGAGCTGTTTTTT.

This clone was found once. The chain is built from TRBV2 and TRBJ2-3; 7 nucleotides match TRBD1. This CDR3 is 12 amino acids long. Germline CDR1 reads SNHLY; CDR2 reads FYNNEI. J lost 7 bases, V lost 4 bases, and 2 bases had no gene match. The CDR3 coding sequence is TGTGCCAGCAGTGGGGACAGCAATACGCAGTATTTT. The encoded protein is CASSGDSNTQYF.

J is TRBJ1-2 and V is TRBV11-1; 7 bases map to TRBD1. CDR1 SGHAT and CDR2 FQDESV come from the germline V gene (reference sequence). J lost 6 bases, V lost 4 bases, and 11 bases had no gene match. This CDR3 is 15 amino acids long. The CDR3 region is CASSYTRDSLNGYTF. DNA of the CDR3: TGTGCCAGCAGCTACACCCGGGACAGCCTCAATGGCTACACCTTC.

The chain recombines TRBV29-1 with TRBJ2-1; 10 bases agree with TRBD2. Germline V gene sequence: CDR1 SQVTM, CDR2 ANQGSEA. The CDR3 has 17 residues. V shed 4 bases and J 0 bases; nucleotides not matched to a gene: 9. As DNA, the CDR3 is TGCAGCGTTGTGAAGACTAGCGGGTCGAGCTCCTACAATGAGCAGTTCTTC. It translates to CSVVKTSGSSSYNEQFF.

V gene TRBV6-1 combines with J gene TRBJ1-2; TRBD1 is a possible D gene (5 bases). CDR3 length equals 19 residues. Germline V CDR1 and CDR2: MNHNS, SASEGT. Trimming left V 2 bases short and J 0 bases short, with 22 bases between. CDR3 coding DNA: TGTGCCAGCAGTGAATTTCCTCGGCAGGGATCGGCCCCTAACTATGGCTACACCTTC. It is translated as CASSEFPRQGSAPNYGYTF.

This clone appeared once. This chain joins TRBV29-1 and TRBJ1-2; the D is unclear. V lost 0 bases and J 6 bases, leaving 11 bases between the germline ends. Looked up from germline, CDR1 is SQVTM and CDR2 is ANQGSEA. The CDR3 is 13 residues long. DNA for the CDR3: TGCAGCGTTGAAGATCAGGTACATGATGGCTACACCTTC. This encodes CSVEDQVHDGYTF.

The chain carries TRBV30 and TRBJ1-1; D is undetermined. The length of the CDR3 is 13 residues. Germline CDR1 is GTSNPN and CDR2 is SVGIG (reference sequence). Trimming removed 2 bases from V and 3 bases from J, with 10 bases in between. The CDR3 DNA reads as TGTGCCTGGAGTATGACTCCGGACACTGAAGCTTTCTTT. Protein: CAWSMTPDTEAFF.

The chain uses TRBV6-2 or TRBV6-3 and TRBJ1-1; 12 bases are a match to TRBD1. The germline V gene encodes CDR1 MNHEY and CDR2 SVGEGT. CDR3 length: 17 residues. The V and J ends lost 4 bases and 0 bases, in that order; junction bases with no gene match: 6. The CDR3 DNA reads TGTGCCAGCAGTTCCCTTGGGACAGGGGGCATGAACACTGAAGCTTTCTTT. Translating gives CASSSLGTGGMNTEAFF.

The V and J genes are TRBV5-4 and TRBJ1-1; the D is unclear. V lost 4 bases and J lost 4, with 11 bases in between. CDR3 length equals 13 residues. Germline V gene data show CDR1 as SGHNT and CDR2 as YYREEE (reference sequence). CDR3 loop: CASSQGRTTEAFF. The DNA for the CDR3 is TGTGCCAGCAGCCAAGGGAGGACCACTGAAGCTTTCTTT.

This rearrangement joins TRBV27 to TRBJ1-5; D possibly corresponds to TRBD1 (6 bases). Per germline, CDR1 MNHEY and CDR2 SMNVEV (reference sequence). V was clipped by 3 bases and J by 0 bases, with 9 bases between them. This CDR3 is 15 amino acids long. CDR3: CASSLGANSNQPQHF. The CDR3 nucleotides read TGTGCCAGCAGTTTGGGGGCCAATAGCAATCAGCCCCAGCATTTT.

V gene TRBV11-2 combines with J gene TRBJ1-6; D ambiguous. Trimming stripped 5 bases from V and 7 bases from J, with 9 bases between. Germline CDR1 is SGHAT and CDR2 is FQNNGV. The CDR3 runs 13 residues. In DNA form, the CDR3 reads TGTGCCAGCAGCCCGAGGGAGAATTCACCCCTCCACTTT. This codes for CASSPRENSPLHF.

This chain uses TRBV7-7 with TRBJ2-5, with 12 bases aligning to TRBD2. Germline V gene data show CDR1 as SSHAT and CDR2 as FNYEAQ (reference sequence). Unmatched junction bases numbered 4, after V lost 2 bases and J lost 0 bases. There are 17 residues in the CDR3. Here the CDR3 reads CASSLYLAGGYQETQYF. The CDR3 nucleotides are TGTGCCAGCAGCTTATATCTAGCGGGGGGGTACCAAGAGACCCAGTACTTC.

The V call is TRBV11-2, the J call TRBJ1-1; TRBD1 is a possible D gene (5 bases). Germline CDR1 reads SGHAT; CDR2 reads FQNNGV. V lost 2 bases, J lost 1 base, and 11 bases lay in between. The CDR3 runs to 15 residues. CDR3 nucleotide sequence: TGTGCCAGCAGCTTATTTGGACATACGAACACTGAAGCTTTCTTT. Protein product: CASSLFGHTNTEAFF.

This chain uses TRBV27 with TRBJ2-1; tentatively, D is TRBD1 (5 bases). V dropped 7 bases and J dropped 0 bases, with 13 bases sitting between them. Germline values: CDR1 MNHEY, CDR2 SMNVEV (reference sequence). CDR3 length equals 15 residues. CDR3 region: CASNPDRISYNEQFF. CDR3 nucleotide sequence: TGTGCCAGCAATCCCGACAGAATCTCCTACAATGAGCAGTTCTTC.

This clone has a single count. Here the CDR3 DNA reads TGTGCCAGCAGCTCCGGACAGGGCTCCTACAATGAGCAGTTCTTC. This sequence encodes CASSSGQGSYNEQFF. The V call is TRBV7-3, the J call TRBJ2-1; 8 bases agree with TRBD1. The junction had 2 bases not matched to a gene; V was cut back by 4 bases and J by 0 bases. This CDR3 is 15 amino acids long. Per germline, CDR1 SGHTA and CDR2 FQGTGA.

This rearrangement joins TRBV4-3 to TRBJ2-1, with 9 bases lining up with TRBD2. The V segment lost 8 bases and the J segment 3 bases; nucleotides outside the gene matches: 8. This CDR3 contains 15 residues. Germline loops: CDR1 LGHNA, CDR2 YSLEER. CDR3 amino acids: CASAPLAGFYNEQFF. In DNA, the CDR3 is TGCGCCAGCGCCCCCCTAGCGGGATTCTACAATGAGCAGTTCTTC.